The 25 T cell receptor beta chains listed next were all sequenced from one sample in a study of beta chain features in type 1 diabetes. Isolated RNA was reverse transcribed in full, so expressed TCRB transcripts were sequenced. Profiled with immunoSEQ multiplex PCR; TCRdb holds only in-frame clones, not every one. The sample has about 320,000 clones, around 13% seen once; the top ten hold 6.7%. What was sequenced was central memory CD4+ T cells from blood. The origin of the receptors is a man in his thirties or forties in good health.

The rearrangement uses TRBV2 and TRBJ2-1, with 7 bases matching TRBD1. The CDR3 consists of 14 residues. V was pared by 1 base and J by 12 bases, with 9 bases of the junction left unmatched. Germline assignment: CDR1 SNHLY and CDR2 FYNNEI. CDR3 in DNA: TGTGCCAGCAGTGAAGGGGCACAGGGGCCCCCGCAGTTCTTC. This encodes CASSEGAQGPPQFF.

This clone was counted between two and nine times. The V call is TRBV6-1, the J call TRBJ2-5; D might be TRBD1 or TRBD2, each matching 5 bases. Germline V gene lookup returns CDR1 MNHNS and CDR2 SASEGT. CDR3 length equals 14 residues. Trimming left V 7 bases short and J 4 bases short, with 16 bases between. The CDR3 reads CASTVTGGGETQYF. CDR3 in DNA: TGTGCCAGCACCGTGACTGGGGGTGGAGAGACCCAGTACTTC.

This clone was recorded only once. DNA of the CDR3: TGTGCCAGCAGCGTATCCCCCGATCAAGAGACCCAGTACTTC. Its translation: CASSVSPDQETQYF. V and J are TRBV9 and TRBJ2-5; D is undetermined. Germline V lookup: CDR1 SGDLS, CDR2 YYNGEE. The CDR3 totals 14 residues. V lost 1 base to trimming and J lost 2 bases, with 9 bases between them.

This chain uses TRBV2 with TRBJ1-1; maybe TRBD1 (5 bases). Germline CDR1 SNHLY, CDR2 FYNNEI. The V gene lost 3 bases and the J gene lost 0 bases, with 8 bases spanning the gap. The CDR3 runs 14 residues. In DNA, the CDR3 is TGTGCCAGCAGTGACCCGACAGTGAACACTGAAGCTTTCTTT. Translating gives CASSDPTVNTEAFF. The full variable domain, in which reference TRBV2 and TRBJ1-1 provide the parts outside the CDR3, is EPEVTQTPSHQVTQMGQEVILRCVPISNHLYFYWYRQILGQKVEFLVSFYNNEISEKSEIFDDQFSVERPDGSNFTLKIRSTKLEDSAMYFCASSDPTVNTEAFFGQGTRLTVV.

This clone was observed many times. The chain joins TRBV9 to TRBJ2-3; D gene uncertain. The CDR3 totals 15 residues. Germline V lookup: CDR1 SGDLS, CDR2 YYNGEE. The ends were cut back, 0 bases at V and 6 bases at J, with 14 bases in the middle. CDR3 residues: CASSVVSGRRDTQYF. The CDR3 DNA reads TGTGCCAGCAGCGTAGTCTCAGGCAGAAGGGATACGCAGTATTTT.

V is TRBV10-3 and J is TRBJ2-5, with D maybe TRBD2 (6 bases). The CDR3 extends over 11 amino acids. Germline CDR1 is ENHRY and CDR2 is SYGVKD. V was pared by 9 bases and J by 5 bases, with 10 bases between. The CDR3 protein is CAMGGGETQYF. The CDR3 region has the DNA TGTGCCATGGGGGGTGGGGAGACCCAGTACTTC.

Only a few counts were recorded for this clone. This chain joins TRBV6-7 and TRBJ1-4, with 7 bases matching TRBD1. TRBV6-7 is an open reading frame, and its role is uncertain. V shed 6 bases and J 8 bases; nucleotides not matched to a gene: 15. The CDR3 spans 16 residues. This CDR3 reads CASSLRRPGTAEKLFF. The CDR3 DNA follows: TGTGCCAGCAGCCTCAGGCGCCCGGGGACAGCCGAAAAACTGTTTTTT.

This clone was observed a few times. The V call is TRBV9, the J call TRBJ2-2, with TRBD2 as a possible D gene (6 bases). Germline CDR1 and CDR2: SGDLS and YYNGEE. The CDR3 runs 15 residues. The V and J ends lost 0 bases and 7 bases respectively, with 13 bases between them. CDR3 in DNA: TGTGCCAGCAGCGTAGTTGCCCGGCGGGACGGGGAGCTGTTTTTT. Its protein product is CASSVVARRDGELFF.

This clone was seen a few times. The chain links TRBV11-3 to TRBJ2-7; possibly TRBD1 for D (6 bases). This CDR3 contains 15 residues. Germline V gene lookup returns CDR1 SGHNT and CDR2 YENEEA. Between the trimmed V and J ends, which lost 4 bases and 5 bases, there was a span of 18 bases. CDR3 DNA: TGTGCCAGCAGCTCCACAGGGATCGAGTGGGACGAGCAGTACTTC. Amino acid sequence: CASSSTGIEWDEQYF.

This clone was found a few times. This chain links TRBV2 with TRBJ1-5; no clear D gene. V was clipped by 2 bases and J by 11 bases, with 16 bases between them. Germline loops: CDR1 SNHLY, CDR2 FYNNEI. The CDR3 is 14 residues long. The CDR3 DNA reads TGTGCCAGCAGTGAACTGATAGCAGCCACGGCCCAGCATTTT. It specifies CASSELIAATAQHF.

The table lists this clone with many counts. Other nucleotide sequences from this sample produce the same CDR3. The CDR3 DNA reads as TGTGCCAGCAGTGCCGAGGGCGGCTCCTACAATGAGCAGTTCTTC. Translation gives CASSAEGGSYNEQFF. The chain carries TRBV6-4 and TRBJ2-1, with D maybe TRBD2 (5 bases). Germline CDR1 reads MRHNA; CDR2 reads SNTAGT. V was pared by 4 bases and J by 0 bases, with 10 bases between. The CDR3 length is 15 residues.

This clone was detected a few times. V and J are TRBV7-9 and TRBJ2-5; unclear D gene. Germline V lookup: CDR1 SEHNR, CDR2 FQNEAQ (reference sequence). The CDR3 contains 12 residues. The V gene lost 0 bases and the J gene lost 6 bases, with 5 bases spanning the gap. The CDR3 sequence is CASSLAGQTQYF. DNA of the CDR3: TGTGCCAGCAGCTTAGCGGGCCAGACCCAGTACTTC.

This sequence joins TRBV2 and TRBJ1-5; D not resolved. Germline CDR1 SNHLY, CDR2 FYNNEI. Trimming removed 4 bases at V and 10 bases at J, with 14 bases between. CDR3 length: 13 amino acids. CDR3 nucleotides: TGTGCCAGCAGTGTGGATCTCAGCGTACCCCAGCATTTT. Translated: CASSVDLSVPQHF.

The rearrangement links TRBV7-9 to TRBJ1-2; possibly TRBD1 for D (5 bases). Trimming removed 1 base at V and 8 bases at J, with 11 bases between. Looked up from germline, CDR1 is SEHNR and CDR2 is FQNEAQ (reference sequence). This CDR3 contains 13 residues. The CDR3 loop reads CASSLDWGRGYTF. The CDR3 DNA sequence: TGTGCCAGCAGCTTAGACTGGGGCCGGGGCTACACCTTC.

This clone was recorded a few times. The J gene is TRBJ1-1, the V gene TRBV27; TRBD1 might be the D (6 bases). Trimming removed 6 bases at V and 3 bases at J, with 11 bases between. This CDR3 is built from 13 residues. CDR1 is MNHEY, CDR2 SMNVEV, per germline (reference sequence). The CDR3 bases are TGTGCCAGCAGGAGACAGGTAGACACTGAAGCTTTCTTT. It specifies CASRRQVDTEAFF.

This chain connects TRBV2 to TRBJ1-6, with D perhaps matching TRBD1 (6 bases). The CDR3 is 14 amino acids. Trimming pared 6 bases from V and 10 bases from J, leaving 16 bases between. CDR1 is SNHLY and CDR2 is FYNNEI in the germline V gene. CDR3 in amino acids: CASSLTGRRSPLHF. The DNA for the CDR3 is TGTGCCAGCAGCTTGACAGGTCGGAGATCACCCCTCCACTTT.

This clone appeared a few times. The chain uses TRBV6-5 and TRBJ1-1, with 7 nucleotides matching TRBD1. Germline loops: CDR1 MNHEY, CDR2 SVGAGI. This CDR3 is built from 16 residues. The V gene end was trimmed by 0 bases and the J gene end by 4 bases; junction bases not matched to a gene: 8. The CDR3 protein is CASSYSGGRGTTEAFF. The CDR3 DNA reads as TGTGCCAGCAGTTACTCAGGGGGCCGAGGGACCACTGAAGCTTTCTTT.

This clone was observed a handful of times. The chain has TRBV10-3 and TRBJ1-4; D may be TRBD1 (5 bases). Looked up from germline, CDR1 is ENHRY and CDR2 is SYGVKD. This CDR3 contains 13 residues. The V gene lost 4 bases and the J gene lost 4 bases, with 7 bases spanning the gap. DNA of the CDR3: TGTGCCATCAGTGGACAGCTTAATGAAAAACTGTTTTTT. Translation gives CAISGQLNEKLFF.

This rearrangement joins TRBV5-1 to TRBJ2-2; tentatively, D is TRBD1 or TRBD2 (5 bases each). In germline, CDR1 is SGHRS, CDR2 YFSETQ. The CDR3 has 14 residues. V dropped 0 bases and J dropped 5 bases, with 8 bases sitting between them. CDR3 protein: CASSLGGATGELFF. CDR3 nucleotide sequence: TGCGCCAGCAGCTTGGGAGGGGCGACCGGGGAGCTGTTTTTT. The entire variable domain, with the rest obtained from reference TRBV5-1 and TRBJ2-2, is as follows: KAGVTQTPRYLIKTRGQQVTLSCSPISGHRSVSWYQQTPGQGLQFLFEYFSETQRNKGNFPGRFSGRQFSNSRSEMNVSTLELGDSALYLCASSLGGATGELFFGEGSRLTVL.

Many counts were recorded for this clone. This chain links TRBV2 with TRBJ2-7; 11 bases map to TRBD2. This CDR3 contains 15 residues. Losses at the gene ends were 5 bases for V and 0 bases for J; bases not matched to a gene: 3. Germline V gives CDR1 SNHLY, CDR2 FYNNEI. CDR3 DNA: TGTGCCAGCAGTATCGGGACTAGCGGCTCCTACGAGCAGTACTTC. Translation gives CASSIGTSGSYEQYF.

The V call is TRBV7-3, the J call TRBJ2-1, with TRBD2 matching over 8 bases. The length of the CDR3 is 16 residues. The V and J ends lost 0 bases and 3 bases, in that order; junction bases with no gene match: 4. Per the germline V gene, CDR1 is SGHTA and CDR2 is FQGTGA. The CDR3 DNA reads as TGTGCCAGCAGCTTAACAGCGGGAGTGAACTACAATGAGCAGTTCTTC. It codes for CASSLTAGVNYNEQFF.

This clone was counted only a few times. This chain connects TRBV11-2 to TRBJ2-7; the D is unclear. The germline CDR1 and CDR2 sequences are SGHAT and FQNNGV. This CDR3 has 15 residues. V was clipped by 2 bases and J by 0 bases, with 11 bases between them. DNA for the CDR3: TGTGCCAGCAGCTTATCCGGTGCCCTCTCCTACGAGCAGTACTTC. Encoded protein: CASSLSGALSYEQYF.

Worth noting for this clone: Mismatch with germline at one junction end may stem from a read error. The chain is built from TRBV6-5 and TRBJ2-1, with 11 bases that match TRBD2. This CDR3 is built from 12 residues. Germline V gene sequence: CDR1 MNHEY, CDR2 SVGAGI. This CDR3 is CAISGTSGEQFF. CDR3 coding DNA: TGTGCCATCAGTGGGACTAGCGGCGAGCAGTTCTTC.

Only a few counts were recorded for this clone. The chain combines TRBV29-1 with TRBJ1-1, with no clear D. The V gene's germline CDR1 is SQVTM and CDR2 ANQGSEA. The CDR3 totals 11 residues. The V end was cut by 7 bases, the J end by 0 bases, with 6 bases between. The chain's CDR3 is CSAELNTEAFF. The CDR3 region has the DNA TGCAGCGCCGAGCTGAACACTGAAGCTTTCTTT.

The chain links TRBV6-1 to TRBJ2-2, with 7 positions matching TRBD1. CDR1 and CDR2 (germline): MNHNS, SASEGT. The length of the CDR3 is 13 residues. V was clipped by 5 bases and J by 6 bases; unmatched bases: 3. The chain's CDR3 is CASSTQGSGELFF. CDR3 nucleotide sequence: TGTGCCAGCAGTACACAGGGGTCCGGGGAGCTGTTTTTT.